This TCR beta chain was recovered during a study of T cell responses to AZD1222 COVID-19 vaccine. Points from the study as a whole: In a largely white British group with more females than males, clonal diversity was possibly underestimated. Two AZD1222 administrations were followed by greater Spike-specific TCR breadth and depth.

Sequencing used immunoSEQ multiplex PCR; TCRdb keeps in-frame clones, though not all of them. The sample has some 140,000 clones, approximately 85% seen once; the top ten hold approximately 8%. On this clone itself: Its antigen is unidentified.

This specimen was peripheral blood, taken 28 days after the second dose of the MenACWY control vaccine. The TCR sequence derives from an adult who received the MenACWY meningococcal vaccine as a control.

As DNA, the CDR3 is TGTGCCAGCACCCTAGAAGGGGACACTGAAGCTTTCTTT. This sequence encodes CASTLEGDTEAFF. This sequence joins TRBV12-3 or TRBV12-4 and TRBJ1-1; tentative D call: TRBD1 (5 bases). V dropped 7 bases and J dropped 3 bases, with 12 bases sitting between them. The CDR3 has 13 amino acids.